One sample yielded the 20 T cell receptor beta chains listed below, sequenced in a study of blood T cell repertoires in COVID-19. TCRdb's copy holds only in-frame clones and misses some; the assay was immunoSEQ multiplex PCR. Here the sample spans 140,000 or so clones, approximately 84% being singletons. The sequencing sample was made of PBMCs or T cells enriched from blood (not recorded which). These receptors were collected from a woman aged 45 to 65 with acute COVID-19.

The chain has TRBV6-5 and TRBJ1-2, with a weak D call TRBD1 (5 bases). Germline-derived CDR1 and CDR2 are MNHEY and SVGAGI. The CDR3 covers 11 residues. Trimming removed 6 bases from V and 8 bases from J, with 10 bases in between. CDR3 protein: CASRPGIGYTF. CDR3 nucleotides: TGTGCCAGCAGGCCAGGGATCGGCTACACCTTC.

As to this clone: The junction differs from germline at one of its ends, possibly a read error. This sequence joins TRBV7-9 and TRBJ2-7; 9 positions agree with TRBD1. Germline V gives CDR1 SEHNR, CDR2 FQNEAQ (reference sequence). This CDR3 is 11 amino acids long. CDR3 loop: CASSNTGGALF. CDR3 sequence (DNA): TGTGCCAGCAGCAACACAGGGGGCGCCCTATTC.

The gene calls are TRBV3-1 (or the pseudogene TRBV3-2) and TRBJ1-6, with TRBD1 as a possible D gene (6 bases). V lost 3 bases to trimming and J lost 10 bases, with 13 bases between them. This CDR3 is built from 14 residues. Germline-derived CDR1 and CDR2 are LGHDT and YNNKEL (reference sequence). CDR3 sequence (DNA): TGTGCCAGCAGCCATGTTTCGAGGGGGTCACCCCTCCACTTT. It specifies CASSHVSRGSPLHF.

V usage is TRBV3-1 (or the pseudogene TRBV3-2) and J usage is TRBJ2-3; 7 bases are a match to TRBD2. V shed 5 bases and J 0 bases; nucleotides not matched to a gene: 11. The CDR3 length is 17 residues. Germline lookup yields CDR1 LGHDT and CDR2 YNNKEL (reference sequence). The CDR3 sequence: CASSTSQLAPSTDTQYF. DNA of the CDR3: TGTGCCAGCAGCACCTCTCAACTAGCGCCCAGCACAGATACGCAGTATTTT.

There are a few counts of this clone. V usage is TRBV11-1 and J usage is TRBJ1-1, with 8 positions matching TRBD1. The J segment lost 12 bases and the V segment lost 1 base, leaving 4 bases of the junction unmatched. Per germline, CDR1 SGHAT and CDR2 FQDESV (reference sequence). This CDR3 has 12 residues. The CDR3 DNA reads TGTGCCAGCAGCTTAGGGACAGGGTCCCCTTTCTTT. This gives the protein CASSLGTGSPFF.

This clone was observed a few times. V and J are TRBV7-6 and TRBJ1-4; TRBD1 agrees at 11 bases. J lost 6 bases, V lost 1 base, and 4 bases had no gene match. Germline CDR1 and CDR2: SGHVS and FNYEAQ. CDR3 length equals 16 residues. CDR3 loop: CASSLGSGQGDEKLFF. For the CDR3, the DNA is TGTGCCAGCAGCTTAGGGTCGGGACAGGGGGATGAAAAACTGTTTTTT. Full variable domain (remainder filled in from reference TRBV7-6 and TRBJ1-4): GAGVSQSPRYKVTKRGQDVALRCDPISGHVSLYWYRQALGQGPEFLTYFNYEAQQDKSGLPNDRFSAERPEGSISTLTIQRTEQRDSAMYRCASSLGSGQGDEKLFFGSGTQLSVL.

This sequence joins TRBV7-2 and TRBJ1-2; D is unresolved. This CDR3 comprises 14 residues. Trimming took 1 base from V and 2 from J, leaving 8 bases between them. The germline gives CDR1 SGHTA, CDR2 FQGNSA. Written as DNA, the CDR3 is TGTGCCAGCAGCTTAGATCCGGGGAACTATGGCTACACCTTC. Protein sequence: CASSLDPGNYGYTF.

This clone was found once. The chain combines TRBV7-9 with TRBJ2-3, with 13 bases aligning to TRBD2. This CDR3 is built from 15 residues. Trimming at V came to 6 bases and at J to 4 bases, leaving 4 bases not matched to a gene. The germline gives CDR1 SEHNR, CDR2 FQNEAQ (reference sequence). CDR3 loop: CASRLGLAGADTQYF. In nucleotides, the CDR3 is TGTGCCAGCAGACTCGGACTAGCGGGGGCAGATACGCAGTATTTT.

The chain is built from TRBV11-3 and TRBJ1-3, with D hard to call. Germline values: CDR1 SGHNT, CDR2 YENEEA. The CDR3 loop spans 15 amino acids. V lost 4 bases and J 0 bases, leaving 10 bases between the germline ends. DNA for the CDR3: TGTGCCAGCAGCTCGGAGGCCCGCTCTGGAAACACCATATATTTT. Protein sequence: CASSSEARSGNTIYF.

The V call is TRBV7-9, the J call TRBJ2-1; D gene ambiguous. V gave up 3 bases and J gave up 8 bases, with 11 bases separating them. The CDR3 consists of 13 residues. Germline loops: CDR1 SEHNR, CDR2 FQNEAQ (reference sequence). CDR3 amino acids: CASSFGQPYEQFF. The CDR3 DNA follows: TGTGCCAGCAGCTTTGGGCAGCCCTATGAGCAGTTCTTC.

V gene TRBV2 combines with J gene TRBJ2-7; TRBD1 agrees at 7 bases. V was clipped by 3 bases and J by 3 bases; unmatched bases: 5. This CDR3 has 14 residues. Germline CDR1 reads SNHLY; CDR2 reads FYNNEI. Here the CDR3 DNA reads TGTGCCAGCAGTGATTGGGACAGAAGCTACGAGCAGTACTTC. It specifies CASSDWDRSYEQYF.

The V and J genes are TRBV3-1 (or the pseudogene TRBV3-2) and TRBJ2-1; 10 bases match TRBD2. Germline V CDR1 and CDR2: LGHDT, YNNKEL (reference sequence). CDR3 length: 15 amino acids. V lost 6 bases to trimming and J lost 2 bases; unmatched junction nucleotides: 4. CDR3 nucleotide sequence: TGTGCCAGCAGTCTCCTAGCGGGAGCCTACAATGAGCAGTTCTTC. It specifies CASSLLAGAYNEQFF.

This CDR3 is CATFIRDRYNSPLHF. The DNA for the CDR3 is TGTGCCACCTTTATCCGGGACAGGTATAATTCACCCCTCCACTTT. The gene calls are TRBV15 and TRBJ1-6; the match to TRBD1 covers 8 bases. The CDR3 loop spans 15 amino acids. V trimming: 8 bases; J trimming: 4 bases; junction bases outside the gene matches: 7. CDR1 and CDR2 (germline): LNHNV, YYDKDF (reference sequence).

This clone was counted a single time. V and J are TRBV25-1 and TRBJ2-7; no reliable D call. Germline V gene sequence: CDR1 MGHDK, CDR2 SYGVNS. The CDR3 has 11 residues. Trimming stripped 8 bases from V and 3 bases from J, with 8 bases between. The CDR3 nucleotides are TGTGCCAGCGGCCGACTCTACGAGCAGTACTTC. The encoded protein is CASGRLYEQYF.

Here the CDR3 DNA reads TGCGCCAGCAGTCCAGGCCTTAATCAGCCCCAGCATTTT. Residues: CASSPGLNQPQHF. This chain links TRBV10-2 with TRBJ1-5; D call uncertain. V gave up 5 bases and J gave up 4 bases, with 9 bases separating them. The CDR3 has 13 amino acids. CDR1 and CDR2 from the germline V gene are WSHSY and SAAADI.

The chain uses TRBV28 and TRBJ1-6; 10 nucleotides agree with TRBD1. The CDR3 length is 13 residues. Germline V gives CDR1 MDHEN, CDR2 SYDVKM. Losses at the gene ends were 8 bases for V and 7 bases for J; bases not matched to a gene: 2. DNA for the CDR3: TGTGCCAGCCGGGACAGGGGAAATTCACCCCTCCACTTT. Translated, it gives CASRDRGNSPLHF.

This clone showed up just once. J is TRBJ2-5 and V is TRBV20-1; D might be TRBD2 (6 bases). CDR3 length: 14 amino acids. The germline V gene encodes CDR1 DFQATT and CDR2 SNEGSKA (reference sequence). V was shortened by 3 bases and J by 1 base, with 12 bases between the two germline ends. The CDR3 loop is CSASASATQETQYF. The CDR3, as DNA: TGCAGTGCTAGTGCTAGCGCCACCCAAGAGACCCAGTACTTC.

V is TRBV20-1 and J is TRBJ1-2; D is unclear. Germline CDR1 is DFQATT and CDR2 is SNEGSKA (reference sequence). CDR3 length equals 11 residues. Here the CDR3 DNA reads TGCAGAGCTCAGGATTACTATGGCTACACCTTC. Translated: CRAQDYYGYTF.

The chain joins TRBV7-9 to TRBJ2-3, with TRBD1 matching over 10 bases. The CDR3 contains 15 residues. Germline CDR1 and CDR2: SEHNR and FQNEAQ (reference sequence). Unmatched junction bases numbered 11, after V lost 8 bases and J lost 6 bases. CDR3 DNA: TGTGCCAGCGACCGGGACAGGGGACTCGCCGATACGCAGTATTTT. Encoded protein: CASDRDRGLADTQYF. The entire variable domain, with the rest obtained from reference TRBV7-9 and TRBJ2-3, is as follows: DTGVSQNPRHKITKRGQNVTFRCDPISEHNRLYWYRQTLGQGPEFLTYFQNEAQLEKSRLLSDRFSAERPKGSFSTLEIQRTEQGDSAMYLCASDRDRGLADTQYFGPGTRLTVL.

The V and J genes are TRBV11-3 and TRBJ2-1, with a tentative D call TRBD2 (6 bases). CDR1 is SGHNT, CDR2 YENEEA, per germline. Trimming shortened V by 2 bases and J by 8 bases, and 16 bases separated the two germline ends. The CDR3 runs to 15 residues. The CDR3 DNA is TGTGCCAGCAGCTTAATGGGCGGGACGTTCTATGAGCAGTTCTTC. Protein product: CASSLMGGTFYEQFF.